A selection of T cell receptor beta chains follows, all from one sample in a study of cytomegalovirus exposure and HLA in healthy donors. The assay was immunoSEQ multiplex PCR, and TCRdb's table has in-frame clones only and misses some. Of fewer than 75,000 clones in the sample, more than 60% were seen once. Material: PBMCs. These receptors were taken from a woman between 25 and 40 years old in good health and CMV-seronegative. Both conserved end residues are part of each CDR3. A D gene is named only where the DNA matches it firmly. Not all rows give a size; the values are once, few, many and, for expanded clones, a class.

clone size	D gene	V gene	J gene	CDR3 DNA	CDR3 protein
NA	NA	TRBV2	TRBJ2-7	TGTGCCAGCAGTGATCCGAGTCGCCTTGGAGACGAGCAGTACTTC	CASSDPSRLGDEQYF
few	NA	TRBV6-5	TRBJ1-6	TGTGCCAGCAGTTACTCGTCAGTAAACAGGGATTCACCCCTCCACTTT	CASSYSSVNRDSPLHF
NA	NA	TRBV7-2	TRBJ1-5	TGTGCCAGCAGCTTAAACATGGGCAATCAGCCCCAGCATTTT	CASSLNMGNQPQHF
NA	TRBD1	TRBV28	TRBJ1-1	TGTGCCAGCAGTCGACAGGGGCTCATGAACACTGAAGCTTTCTTT	CASSRQGLMNTEAFF
NA	NA	TRBV6-1	TRBJ1-6	TGTGCCAGCAGTGAACTTGGGGGGTCCTATAATTCACCCCTCCACTTT	CASSELGGSYNSPLHF
NA	NA	TRBV7-9	TRBJ1-1	TGTTCCAGCAGCTCCCCCGGCAGGGGCCAGGTGAACACTGAAGCTTTCTTT	CSSSSPGRGQVNTEAFF
once	NA	TRBV28	TRBJ1-5	TGTGCCAGCAGTTTGTGGGGACATGAGTTGGGAAATCAGCCCCAGCATTTT	CASSLWGHELGNQPQHF
NA	TRBD2	TRBV9	TRBJ2-1	TGTGCCAGCTCGGTAGCGGGAGTTAAGGGTGAGCAGTTCTTC	CASSVAGVKGEQFF
NA	NA	TRBV27	TRBJ2-1	TGTGCCAGCAGTTCGACTTACAATGAGCAGTTCTTC	CASSSTYNEQFF
once	TRBD1	TRBV6-6	TRBJ1-5	TGTGCCAGCAGGGCCTCAGGGGGCGAGGATCAGCCCCAGCATTTT	CASRASGGEDQPQHF
NA	TRBD2	TRBV7-2	TRBJ2-3	TGTGCCAGCAGCCCAAATAGTGCGGGGGGGGGCACAGATACGCAGTATTTT	CASSPNSAGGGTDTQYF
NA	NA	TRBV7-9	TRBJ1-3	TGTTCCAGCACCCCCCAGGGAGGAGTGAGAGCTGGAAACACCATATATTTT	CSSTPQGGVRAGNTIYF
NA	NA	TRBV9	TRBJ1-6	TGTGCCAGCAGCGCCCGACTCAATAATTCACCCCTCCACTTT	CASSARLNNSPLHF
NA	NA	TRBV7-2	TRBJ2-3	TGTGCCAGCAGCTTACGGTTGAGAGGGGGAGATACGCAGTATTTT	CASSLRLRGGDTQYF
once	NA	TRBV5-4	TRBJ1-6	TGTGCCAGCAGCTTGGGCCAGGGGAATTCACCCCTCCACTTT	CASSLGQGNSPLHF
NA	NA	TRBV2	TRBJ1-2	TGTGCCAGCAGCCCATGGACGGACTCCTATGGCTACACCTTC	CASSPWTDSYGYTF
NA	TRBD2	TRBV7-7	TRBJ2-5	TGTGCCAGCAGCTTAGAGGGAGGGGAGACCCAGTACTTC	CASSLEGGETQYF
NA	NA	TRBV18	TRBJ1-1	TGTGCCAGCTCATCTACCACGAGAGACACTGAAGCTTTCTTT	CASSSTTRDTEAFF
once	NA	TRBV30	TRBJ2-3	TGTGCCTGGATGTTATTAGCGGCGGATACGCAGTATTTT	CAWMLLAADTQYF
NA	TRBD2	TRBV25-1	TRBJ2-2	TGTGCCAGCAGTGACCCTCGGGGGGCCGGGGAGCTGTTTTTT	CASSDPRGAGELFF
NA	NA	TRBV11-1	TRBJ1-1	TGTGCCAGCAGCAAGGGGGGGCACACTGAAGCTTTCTTT	CASSKGGHTEAFF
few	NA	TRBV30	TRBJ1-2	TGTGCCTGGAGCGCGGGTCGGTGGGAAGGCTACACCTTC	CAWSAGRWEGYTF
NA	TRBD2	TRBV5-4	TRBJ2-1	TGTGCCAGCAGCCCTCAAGAGGGACTAGCGGGGGTTCCGCAGTTCTTC	CASSPQEGLAGVPQFF
NA	NA	TRBV19	TRBJ1-1	TGTGCCAGTAGTCCCCAGTTCCTCATGAACACTGAAGCTTTCTTT	CASSPQFLMNTEAFF
NA	NA	TRBV7-9	TRBJ2-1	TGTGCCAGCAGCCCGGAGGGAGTCTCCTACAATGAGCAGTTCTTC	CASSPEGVSYNEQFF
NA	NA	TRBV25-1	TRBJ1-6	TGTGCCAGCAGTGAATCCGGGGGGGATTCACCCCTCCACTTT	CASSESGGDSPLHF
once	TRBD1	TRBV29-1	TRBJ1-2	TGCAGCGTTGACCAGGGGGCGGATTATGGCTACACCTTC	CSVDQGADYGYTF
few	NA	TRBV19	TRBJ2-5	TGTGCCAGTAGTAGGCAGGTGGGAGAGACCCAGTACTTC	CASSRQVGETQYF
NA	NA	TRBV4-1	TRBJ1-1	TGCGCCAGCAGCCATGCTGTTGGGGGGACTGAAGCTTTCTTT	CASSHAVGGTEAFF
NA	TRBD2	TRBV29-1	TRBJ2-5	TGCAGCGTTGATGGGACTAGCGGCCAAGAGACCCAGTACTTC	CSVDGTSGQETQYF
NA	NA	TRBV19	TRBJ1-2	TGTGCCAGTAGTATAGATCTCCGGACAGCCTCTAACTATGGCTACACCTTC	CASSIDLRTASNYGYTF
NA	NA	TRBV10-3	TRBJ2-3	TGTGCCATCAGTGAGTCGAAGAGGAGCACAGATACGCAGTATTTT	CAISESKRSTDTQYF
NA	TRBD1	TRBV5-6	TRBJ1-6	TGTGCCAGCAGCGGGGGGACAGACTTCAGCTCCTATAATTCACCCCTCCACTTT	CASSGGTDFSSYNSPLHF
NA	TRBD1	TRBV5-4	TRBJ2-1	TGTGCCAGCAGCTTAGGACAGGGACCCTCCTACAATGAGCAGTTCTTC	CASSLGQGPSYNEQFF
NA	TRBD2	TRBV5-1	TRBJ2-1	TGCGCCAGCAGCTCCGGGACTAGCGATTACAATGAGCAGTTCTTC	CASSSGTSDYNEQFF
NA	NA	TRBV2	TRBJ2-5	TGTGCCAGCAGGAAAGGACTCAGCCAAGAGACCCAGTACTTC	CASRKGLSQETQYF
NA	NA	TRBV9	TRBJ2-2	TGTGCCAGCAGCGTAGTGGCGGGGGCCAACACCGGGGAGCTGTTTTTT	CASSVVAGANTGELFF
few	TRBD2	TRBV7-2	TRBJ2-2	TGTGCCAGCAGCTCCGCTAGCGGGAGGGCCACCGGGGAGCTGTTTTTT	CASSSASGRATGELFF
NA	TRBD1	TRBV6-5	TRBJ1-1	TGTGCCAGCATTAGTCAGGGGGACACTGAAGCTTTCTTT	CASISQGDTEAFF
NA	TRBD2	TRBV7-9	TRBJ2-3	TGTGCCAGCGGAGGGACTAGCGGGGGACGATATACGCAGTATTTT	CASGGTSGGRYTQYF